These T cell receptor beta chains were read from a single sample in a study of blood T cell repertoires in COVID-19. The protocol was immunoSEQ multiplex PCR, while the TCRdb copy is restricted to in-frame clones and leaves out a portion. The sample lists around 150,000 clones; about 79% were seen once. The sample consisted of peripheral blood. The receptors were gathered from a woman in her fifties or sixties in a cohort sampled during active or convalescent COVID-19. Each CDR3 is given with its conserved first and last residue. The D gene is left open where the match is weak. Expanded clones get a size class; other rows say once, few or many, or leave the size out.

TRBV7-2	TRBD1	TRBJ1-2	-	CASSRTGVILVPGYTF	TGTGCCAGCAGCAGGACAGGGGTGATATTAGTCCCTGGCTACACCTTC
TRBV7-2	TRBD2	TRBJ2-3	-	CASRTSATDTQYF	TGTGCCAGCAGAACTAGCGCCACAGATACGCAGTATTTT
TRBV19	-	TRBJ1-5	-	CASSIWRVGDQPQHF	TGTGCCAGTAGTATATGGAGGGTGGGGGATCAGCCCCAGCATTTT
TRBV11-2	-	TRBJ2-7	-	CASSLDSRTPHEQYF	TGTGCCAGCAGCTTAGATAGCCGGACTCCCCACGAGCAGTACTTC
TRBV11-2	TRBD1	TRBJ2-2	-	CASSPRTGMNTGELFF	TGTGCCAGCAGCCCTCGGACAGGGATGAACACCGGGGAGCTGTTTTTT
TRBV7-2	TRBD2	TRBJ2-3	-	CASSQETSGGTDTQYF	TGTGCCAGCAGCCAAGAGACTAGCGGGGGCACAGATACGCAGTATTTT
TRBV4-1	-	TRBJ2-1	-	CASSPDHRGGNEQFF	TGCGCCAGCAGCCCCGACCACAGGGGAGGCAATGAGCAGTTCTTC
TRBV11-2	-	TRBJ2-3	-	CASSALGDTQYF	TGTGCCAGCAGCGCCCTCGGGGATACGCAGTATTTT
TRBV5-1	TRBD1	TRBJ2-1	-	CASSLQTGSYNEQFF	TGCGCCAGCAGCTTACAGACAGGGTCCTACAATGAGCAGTTCTTC
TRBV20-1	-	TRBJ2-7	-	CSARDVYEQYF	TGCAGTGCTAGAGATGTATACGAGCAGTACTTC
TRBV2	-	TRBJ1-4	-	CASVAGVGEKLFF	TGTGCCAGCGTGGCAGGGGTAGGGGAAAAACTGTTTTTT
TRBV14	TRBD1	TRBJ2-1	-	CASSQDTRGSLYNEQFF	TGTGCCAGCAGCCAAGATACCAGGGGGAGTCTATACAATGAGCAGTTCTTC
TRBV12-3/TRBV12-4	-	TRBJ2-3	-	CASSSQGWDTQYF	TGTGCCAGCAGTTCCCAGGGGTGGGATACGCAGTATTTT
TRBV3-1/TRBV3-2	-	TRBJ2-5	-	CASSRAGHFQETQYF	TGTGCCAGCAGCCGAGCGGGACACTTCCAAGAGACCCAGTACTTC
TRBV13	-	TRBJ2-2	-	CASSLASGRFTGELFF	TGTGCCAGCAGCTTAGCCAGCGGGCGATTCACCGGGGAGCTGTTTTTT
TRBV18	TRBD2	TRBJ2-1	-	CASSPPAGGLGGEQFF	TGTGCCAGCTCACCACCCGCGGGGGGGCTGGGGGGTGAGCAGTTCTTC
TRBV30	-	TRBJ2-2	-	CAWSLDTQGIGELFF	TGTGCCTGGAGCCTAGATACACAGGGAATCGGGGAGCTGTTTTTT
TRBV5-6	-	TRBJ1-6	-	CASSYVFWSSPLHF	TGTGCCAGCAGCTACGTCTTTTGGAGTTCACCCCTCCACTTT
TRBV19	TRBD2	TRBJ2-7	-	CASSGGGTSLLHEQYF	TGTGCCAGTAGTGGAGGGGGGACTAGCTTACTCCACGAGCAGTACTTC
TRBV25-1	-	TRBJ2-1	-	CASIHWRAYYNEQFF	TGTGCCAGCATTCATTGGCGGGCCTACTACAATGAGCAGTTCTTC
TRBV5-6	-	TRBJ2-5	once	CASSLRADYQETQYF	TGTGCCAGCAGCTTGCGGGCGGACTACCAAGAGACCCAGTACTTC
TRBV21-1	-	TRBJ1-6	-	CASSKRSLRDNNSPLHF	TGTGCCAGCAGCAAAAGATCCCTCCGGGACAACAATTCACCCCTCCACTTT
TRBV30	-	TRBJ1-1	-	CAWRNMRGTEAFF	TGTGCCTGGAGGAATATGCGGGGGACTGAAGCTTTCTTT
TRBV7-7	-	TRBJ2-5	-	CASSSLQGPQETQYF	TGTGCTAGCAGTTCCCTACAGGGCCCCCAAGAGACCCAGTACTTC
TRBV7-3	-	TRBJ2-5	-	CASSLQGLGETQYF	TGTGCCAGCAGCTTACAGGGCCTCGGAGAGACCCAGTACTTC
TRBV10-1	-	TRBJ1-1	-	CASSGSRTGRKAFF	TGCGCCAGCAGTGGGTCCCGTACAGGCCGAAAAGCTTTCTTT
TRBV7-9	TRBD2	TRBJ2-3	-	CAINSGGMDTQYF	TGTGCCATAAATAGCGGGGGCATGGATACGCAGTATTTT
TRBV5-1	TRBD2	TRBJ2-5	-	CASSPGLASGQETQYF	TGCGCCAGCAGCCCCGGACTGGCTAGCGGCCAAGAGACCCAGTACTTC
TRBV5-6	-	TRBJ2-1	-	CASRMGHNEQFF	TGTGCCAGCAGGATGGGGCACAATGAGCAGTTCTTC
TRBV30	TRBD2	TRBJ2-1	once	CAWSILRAGGLSYNEQFF	TGTGCCTGGAGTATCCTCCGAGCGGGGGGTCTCTCCTACAATGAGCAGTTCTTC
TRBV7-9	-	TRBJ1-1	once	CASIPLRRGADTEAFF	TGTGCCAGCATCCCCCTCAGGCGGGGGGCGGACACTGAAGCTTTCTTT
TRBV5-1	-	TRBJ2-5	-	CARSLGGGGETQYF	TGCGCCCGCAGCTTGGGGGGGGGCGGCGAGACCCAGTACTTC
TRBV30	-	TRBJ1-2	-	CAWSVGPPEGYGYTF	TGTGCCTGGAGTGTAGGTCCCCCTGAGGGCTATGGCTACACCTTC